The subject of this entry is one TCR beta chain. Its antigen specificity is not known. Base qualities are not provided; no much larger clone lies one nucleotide away. This record comes from a study of OX40 agonist ivuxolimab in advanced cancers. Notes on the research overall: The costimulatory receptor OX40 (CD134) was targeted by ivuxolimab, a fully human IgG2 agonistic monoclonal antibody. In the dose-escalation cohort, 75% to 90% of patients were male, and the mean age was roughly 60 years with a range of roughly 23 to 79. Patients were allowed to have had prior anti-PD-1, anti-PD-L1 or anti-CTLA-4 therapy, and roughly 40% of the dose-escalation patients had been treated with checkpoint inhibitors. Intravenous ivuxolimab was administered to patients every 2 weeks at six dose levels: 0.01, 0.1, 0.3, 1.5, 3 and 10 mg/kg. The purpose of peripheral TCRbeta sequencing was to test whether ivuxolimab changed TCR sequence diversity and led to clonal T-cell expansion. Of the approximately 50 dose-escalation patients, hepatocellular carcinoma was present in roughly 19, melanoma in some 15, renal cell carcinoma in 9 and head and neck cancer in 9. The monotherapy dose-escalation portion (N ≈ 52 patients) of the phase I ivuxolimab trial is reported in the paper. Partial responses were achieved by three dose-escalation patients, of whom one had hepatocellular carcinoma and two had cutaneous melanoma. Study-wide findings and limitations: Antigen specificity was not determined for the clonally expanded peripheral T cells. At doses from 0.1 to 3.0 mg/kg, clonal expansion was seen in both CD4+ and CD8+ blood T cells between baseline and week 6. After ivuxolimab, more expanded clones were found on average in CD8+ T cells than in CD4+ T cells. In partial responders in the 0.1-3.0 mg/kg groups, normalized peripheral clonal expansion was found to be among the lowest, especially among CD8+ T cells. Low levels of normalized T-cell clonal expansion were also seen in some patients who did not respond.

Genomic DNA was isolated from the sorted cells so that the TCRbeta CDR3 region could be sequenced. The immunoSEQ Assay was used for sequencing of TCRbeta CDR3 regions. TCRdb holds this immuneACCESS table with in-frame rearrangements only. Some clones are missing; in checked studies, unresolved V genes explain under half, and the rest has no known cause. Here the sample has some 74,000 clones; about 85% occur a single time. The ten biggest clones cover around 3.5% of the sample. Patients with a history of autoimmune disease or receiving systemic immunosuppression were excluded from the trial. In every dose cohort, peripheral blood was drawn for TCR sequencing at baseline, cycle 4 day 1, and cycle 7 day 1. Samples came from an open-label, multicenter, first-in-human phase I dose-escalation trial of ivuxolimab. Adults with locally advanced or metastatic head and neck squamous cell, hepatocellular, melanoma or renal cell carcinoma were enrolled in the trial. Before TCR sequencing, CD4+ T cells and CD8+ T cells from peripheral blood were sorted into separate populations.

Per the germline V gene, MGHRA is the CDR1 and YSYEKL is the CDR2. A distance of 14 bases separates the germline ends of V and J, which lose 6 bases and 6 bases respectively. Inclusive of the bounding cysteine and phenylalanine, the CDR3 is 13 residues long. The kept DNA is CDR3 alone, 39 bases in frame from the first base. Rearrangement joined TRBV4-1 to TRBJ1-2, with the D gene too uncertain to name. This TCR was recovered from an adult with an advanced solid tumor such as melanoma, head and neck, liver or kidney cancer. Sequenced material: CD4+ or CD8+ T cells sorted from blood, taken in a trial of the OX40 agonist ivuxolimab. The DNA is as follows: TGCGCCAGCAGTAAGACCTCCGGAGATGGCTACACCTTC. Its translation reads: CASSKTSGDGYTF.